The entry that follows covers one T cell receptor beta chain sequence. Its antigen is unidentified. Sequencing relied on a cDNA template that was reverse transcribed from extracted RNA. The protocol was immunoSEQ multiplex PCR, while the TCRdb copy is restricted to in-frame clones and leaves out a portion. Of some 150,000 clones in the sample, under 60% were seen once. This sample was included in a study of CD8+ T cells in alopecia areata. About the study: Tofacitinib lasted 6 to 18 months, then 6 months off drug.

Regarding the study as a whole: Across lesional scalp, and particularly alopecia totalis/universalis, clonality surpassed that of normal scalp.

In alopecia areata patients, both lesional scalp punch biopsies and peripheral blood were collected. PBMCs yielded sorted CD4+ and CD8+ T cells. Germline V gene data show CDR1 as SQVTM and CDR2 as ANQGSEA. Between the trimmed V and J ends, which lost 0 bases and 4 bases, there was a span of 15 bases. The CDR3 sequence is 15 residues long. The chain carries TRBV29-1 and TRBJ1-1; possible D gene TRBD1, 6 bases. The source material was CD8+ T cells sorted from blood, sampled at week 0. The receptor comes from a human donor with alopecia areata. CDR3 sequence: CSVEDLVGGGTEAFF. CDR3 bases: TGCAGCGTTGAAGATCTCGTCGGAGGGGGCACTGAAGCTTTCTTT.